The 8 T cell receptor beta chains below come from one sample, sequenced in a study of blood T cell repertoires in COVID-19. Assay: immunoSEQ multiplex PCR; the TCRdb copy retains only in-frame clones and omits some. This sample has roughly 150,000 clones, with approximately 84% found just once. Sequenced: peripheral blood. The receptors derive from an older man with active or convalescent COVID-19.

The V and J genes are TRBV5-4 and TRBJ1-1; D unclear. Trimming took 0 bases from V and 8 from J, leaving 23 bases between them. The CDR3 spans 17 residues. Germline V gene sequence: CDR1 SGHNT, CDR2 YYREEE (reference sequence). Here the CDR3 reads CASSLGAAADGGEEAFF. The DNA of the CDR3 is TGTGCCAGCAGCTTGGGGGCTGCCGCGGACGGCGGGGAAGAAGCTTTCTTT. Complete variable domain (other parts from reference TRBV5-4 and TRBJ1-1): ETGVTQSPTHLIKTRGQQVTLRCSSQSGHNTVSWYQQALGQGPQFIFQYYREEENGRGNFPPRFSGLQFPNYSSELNVNALELDDSALYLCASSLGAAADGGEEAFFGQGTRLTVV.

This clone has a count of ten or more. CDR3 in amino acids: CASSDSGGGLAGYTF. The DNA of the CDR3 is TGTGCCAGCAGCGACTCAGGGGGCGGTTTGGCTGGCTACACCTTC. The gene calls are TRBV2 and TRBJ1-2; 8 positions match TRBD1. Germline-derived CDR1 and CDR2 are SNHLY and FYNNEI. Trimming cost V 6 bases and J 7 bases; bases outside gene matches: 13. There are 15 residues in the CDR3.

This sequence joins TRBV20-1 and TRBJ2-1; D uncertain. The CDR3 totals 13 residues. Germline V CDR1 and CDR2: DFQATT, SNEGSKA (reference sequence). Trimming shortened V by 3 bases and J by 8 bases, and 14 bases separated the two germline ends. Here the CDR3 DNA reads TGCAGTGCTAGTCGAAGAATAGTCGATGAGCAGTTCTTC. Translation gives CSASRRIVDEQFF.

The chain carries TRBV19 and TRBJ1-5; D not certain. CDR3 length: 14 residues. CDR1 is LNHDA, CDR2 SQIVND, per germline (reference sequence). V lost 4 bases and J lost 0, with 7 bases in between. The CDR3 region is CASSTSNSNQPQHF. In DNA, the CDR3 is TGTGCCAGTAGTACCAGTAATAGCAATCAGCCCCAGCATTTT.

CDR3 protein: CASSRTGGANSYNEQFF. CDR3 DNA: TGTGCCAGCAGCAGAACGGGGGGCGCGAATTCCTACAATGAGCAGTTCTTC. This chain joins TRBV7-3 and TRBJ2-1; D possibly corresponds to TRBD2 (7 bases). Between the trimmed V and J ends, which lost 5 bases and 1 base, there was a span of 18 bases. The length of the CDR3 is 17 residues. In germline, CDR1 is SGHTA, CDR2 FQGTGA.

The chain joins TRBV7-3 to TRBJ2-5; D ambiguous. Per germline, CDR1 SGHTA and CDR2 FQGTGA. This CDR3 contains 13 residues. V gave up 4 bases and J gave up 5 bases, with 11 bases separating them. The CDR3 DNA follows: TGTGCCAGCAGCTCCTCTGGGCTGGAGACCCAGTACTTC. Encoded protein: CASSSSGLETQYF.

This clone has only one observation. The chain is built from TRBV30 and TRBJ2-7; 10 bases map to TRBD1. From germline, CDR1 is GTSNPN and CDR2 SVGIG (reference sequence). This CDR3 comprises 15 residues. As DNA, the CDR3 is TGTGCTGTCAAGGCGGTGGGACAGGGGATGTACGAGCAGTACTTC. Amino acids: CAVKAVGQGMYEQYF.

V usage is TRBV18 and J usage is TRBJ2-7; 8 bases match TRBD1. Trimming at V came to 2 bases and at J to 0 bases, leaving 6 bases not matched to a gene. The CDR3 spans 16 residues. Germline assignment: CDR1 KGHSH and CDR2 LQKENI. The CDR3 DNA reads as TGTGCCAGCTCACCAAGCCTGGACAGGGCCTCCTACGAGCAGTACTTC. The encoded protein is CASSPSLDRASYEQYF. The full variable domain, completed using reference TRBV18 and TRBJ2-7, is NAGVMQNPRHLVRRRGQEARLRCSPMKGHSHVYWYRQLPEEGLKFMVYLQKENIIDESGMPKERFSAEFPKEGPSILRIQQVVRGDSAAYFCASSPSLDRASYEQYFGPGTRLTVT.